The rows below give T cell receptor beta chains drawn from one sample of a study of cytomegalovirus exposure and HLA in healthy donors. The repertoire was sequenced with immunoSEQ multiplex PCR; TCRdb's copy has only in-frame clones and lacks some. Among about 85,000 clones listed, over 75% were seen once. The specimen sequenced was PBMCs. Source of these receptors: a boy aged 10-17 years in good health and CMV-seronegative. Each CDR3 is given without its conserved first and last residue.

V gene	J gene	CDR3 protein
TRBV7-9	TRBJ2-7	ASSRGQVPSYEQY
TRBV7-9	TRBJ2-6	ASSLGTGTSGANVLT
TRBV7-2	TRBJ1-5	ASSLGLTKNQPQH
TRBV5-1	TRBJ1-5	ASSSFRGQPQH
TRBV28	TRBJ1-2	ASRGKQGSFYGYT
TRBV9	TRBJ2-1	ASSVDGREYNEQF
TRBV30	TRBJ2-7	AWSVGPGLNYEQY
TRBV30	TRBJ1-2	AWSESRFNYGYT
TRBV5-6	TRBJ1-1	ASSPGWGGYTEAF
TRBV30	TRBJ2-1	AWSVGSGGFNEQF
TRBV30	TRBJ1-6	AWSVKAGRTYNSPLH
TRBV19	TRBJ2-3	ASNGQGRTDTQY
TRBV2	TRBJ1-5	ASSGTGAEQPQH
TRBV7-2	TRBJ2-2	ASRSGTGAGELF
TRBV7-9	TRBJ1-5	ASSPTGLGQPQH
TRBV7-2	TRBJ1-6	ASSPSANSPLH
TRBV2	TRBJ1-6	ASRGGGGGYNSPLH
TRBV15	TRBJ2-7	ATSRDQGYEQY
TRBV5-6	TRBJ2-7	ASSLDLNYEQY
TRBV6-5	TRBJ1-5	ASSLVAGGNQPQH
TRBV20-1	TRBJ2-1	SGQGNEQF
TRBV9	TRBJ1-1	ASSVVGGGNTEAF
TRBV27	TRBJ1-5	ASSSGGNQPQH
TRBV11-3	TRBJ2-3	ASSPSPDTQY
TRBV27	TRBJ2-7	ASSLSGSGAYEQY
TRBV7-6	TRBJ2-5	ASSLGTSGSGETQY
TRBV6-4	TRBJ2-3	ASSATGPDTDTQY
TRBV28	TRBJ1-1	ASSRDRGEAF
TRBV7-8	TRBJ2-7	ASSAGTVSYEQY
TRBV7-3	TRBJ2-1	ASSPYLGHNEQF
TRBV29-1	TRBJ2-7	SVEGTGNSYEQY
TRBV5-1	TRBJ2-3	ASSALAGGPDTQY
TRBV4-3	TRBJ2-3	ASSPQREGLFDTQY
TRBV4-3	TRBJ1-5	ASSQDRNQPQH
TRBV28	TRBJ1-2	ASRNRGANYGYT
TRBV10-3	TRBJ2-7	AISEPPSSGEQY
TRBV5-1	TRBJ2-1	ASHFGGPNNEQF
TRBV18	TRBJ2-4	ASSPGGSGNIQY
TRBV7-4	TRBJ2-7	ASSLTYEQY
TRBV7-2	TRBJ1-5	ASNLGGQPQH
TRBV7-2	TRBJ1-2	ASSLEGDLDGYT
TRBV2	TRBJ1-2	ASRDRSYT
TRBV21-1	TRBJ2-1	ASSKVGLDGKKSYNEQF
TRBV5-4	TRBJ2-5	ASSFRGQETQY
TRBV7-9	TRBJ1-2	AGEGGTRIYGYT
TRBV11-2	TRBJ1-2	ASSQTGGADGYT
TRBV6-5	TRBJ2-1	ASSFGQGEQF
TRBV5-4	TRBJ2-2	ASSLPLSPGELF
TRBV6-5	TRBJ2-1	ASSYTASGGANEQF
TRBV28	TRBJ1-2	ASTPGTAVYGYT